The rows below give T cell receptor beta chains drawn from one sample of a study of T cell responses to AZD1222 COVID-19 vaccine. Profiled with immunoSEQ multiplex PCR; TCRdb holds only in-frame clones, not every one. The table has about 83,000 clones, roughly 88% seen once. The sample in question was peripheral blood, obtained on day 0 of AZD1222 vaccination. The origin of the receptors is an adult in good health. The CDR3 runs from the conserved cysteine through the conserved F or W. D genes are given only for firm matches. The size entry is marked missing in some rows and otherwise reads once, few, many or a size class.

j_call: TRBJ1-1; clone_size: .; d_call: .; v_call: TRBV10-1; cdr3_length: 13; cdr3_aa: CASSERADAEAFF; cdr3_nt: TGCGCCAGCAGTGAGCGGGCGGACGCTGAAGCTTTCTTT
j_call: TRBJ1-1; clone_size: .; d_call: TRBD1; v_call: TRBV9; cdr3_length: 15; cdr3_aa: CASSGNRGLNTGAFF; cdr3_nt: TGTGCCAGCAGCGGGAACAGGGGGTTGAACACTGGAGCTTTCTTT
j_call: TRBJ2-3; clone_size: .; d_call: TRBD2; v_call: TRBV5-1; cdr3_length: 15; cdr3_aa: CASSLSGGNTDTQYF; cdr3_nt: TGCGCCAGCAGCCTCAGCGGGGGGAACACAGATACGCAGTATTTT
j_call: TRBJ2-5; clone_size: .; d_call: .; v_call: TRBV29-1; cdr3_length: 15; cdr3_aa: CSVDGFLGMEETQYF; cdr3_nt: TGCAGCGTTGACGGGTTTCTTGGGATGGAAGAGACCCAGTACTTC
j_call: TRBJ2-7; clone_size: .; d_call: .; v_call: TRBV5-1; cdr3_length: 14; cdr3_aa: CASSQNRASFEQYF; cdr3_nt: TGCGCCAGCAGCCAAAATAGGGCTTCCTTCGAGCAGTACTTC
j_call: TRBJ1-2; clone_size: .; d_call: .; v_call: TRBV7-9; cdr3_length: 14; cdr3_aa: CASSFAGSGYGYTF; cdr3_nt: TGTGCCAGCAGCTTCGCAGGGTCTGGCTATGGCTACACCTTC
j_call: TRBJ1-1; clone_size: .; d_call: .; v_call: TRBV28; cdr3_length: 13; cdr3_aa: CASSTTGRTEAFF; cdr3_nt: TGTGCCAGCAGTACCACTGGACGGACTGAAGCTTTCTTT
j_call: TRBJ2-7; clone_size: .; d_call: .; v_call: TRBV7-6; cdr3_length: 13; cdr3_aa: CASSLRGKYEQYF; cdr3_nt: TGTGCCAGCAGCTTAAGAGGGAAGTACGAGCAGTACTTC
j_call: TRBJ1-5; clone_size: .; d_call: .; v_call: TRBV4-1; cdr3_length: 14; cdr3_aa: CASSQDRGAGAQHF; cdr3_nt: TGCGCCAGCAGCCAAGATCGGGGGGCGGGGGCCCAGCATTTT
j_call: TRBJ1-1; clone_size: once; d_call: TRBD1; v_call: TRBV7-9; cdr3_length: 15; cdr3_aa: CASSSSGTGNTEAFF; cdr3_nt: TGTGCCAGCAGCTCCTCCGGGACAGGGAACACTGAAGCTTTCTTT
j_call: TRBJ2-7; clone_size: .; d_call: .; v_call: TRBV19; cdr3_length: 13; cdr3_aa: CASTMGRGYEQYF; cdr3_nt: TGTGCCAGTACCATGGGCCGGGGGTACGAGCAGTACTTC
j_call: TRBJ2-1; clone_size: .; d_call: .; v_call: TRBV21-1; cdr3_length: 16; cdr3_aa: CASSFKGGLTSNEQFF; cdr3_nt: TGTGCCAGCAGCTTCAAGGGGGGCCTCACATCCAATGAGCAGTTCTTC
j_call: TRBJ2-3; clone_size: .; d_call: TRBD2; v_call: TRBV18; cdr3_length: 16; cdr3_aa: CASSPSAGGGTDTQYF; cdr3_nt: TGTGCCAGCTCACCCTCGGCGGGAGGAGGCACAGATACGCAGTATTTT
j_call: TRBJ1-2; clone_size: .; d_call: .; v_call: TRBV15; cdr3_length: 14; cdr3_aa: CATSGGTLNYGYTF; cdr3_nt: TGTGCCACCAGCGGGGGGACACTTAACTATGGCTACACCTTC
j_call: TRBJ1-2; clone_size: .; d_call: .; v_call: TRBV15; cdr3_length: 16; cdr3_aa: CATSRDIGAGGYGYTF; cdr3_nt: TGTGCCACCAGCAGAGATATAGGGGCTGGAGGCTATGGCTACACCTTC
j_call: TRBJ2-3; clone_size: .; d_call: .; v_call: TRBV2; cdr3_length: 14; cdr3_aa: CASTLSRGGDTQYF; cdr3_nt: TGTGCCAGCACCCTTAGCAGGGGGGGAGATACGCAGTATTTT
j_call: TRBJ1-5; clone_size: .; d_call: .; v_call: TRBV11-2; cdr3_length: 14; cdr3_aa: CASSSGRINQPQHF; cdr3_nt: TGTGCCAGCAGCTCTGGGCGGATCAATCAGCCCCAGCATTTT
j_call: TRBJ2-7; clone_size: once; d_call: TRBD1; v_call: TRBV7-6; cdr3_length: 14; cdr3_aa: CASSKGTGPGEQYF; cdr3_nt: TGTGCCAGCAGCAAAGGGACAGGGCCAGGCGAGCAGTACTTC
j_call: TRBJ2-2; clone_size: .; d_call: .; v_call: TRBV10-2; cdr3_length: 12; cdr3_aa: CASLHSSGELFF; cdr3_nt: TGCGCCAGCCTTCATAGCTCCGGGGAGCTGTTTTTT
j_call: TRBJ1-6; clone_size: .; d_call: TRBD1; v_call: TRBV10-3; cdr3_length: 18; cdr3_aa: CAISESSIWTGFFSPLHF; cdr3_nt: TGTGCCATCAGTGAGTCGAGTATATGGACAGGGTTTTTCTCACCCCTCCACTTT
j_call: TRBJ2-5; clone_size: .; d_call: TRBD2; v_call: TRBV7-2; cdr3_length: 16; cdr3_aa: CASSVLAGGRGETQYF; cdr3_nt: TGTGCCAGCAGCGTCCTAGCGGGAGGTAGGGGTGAGACCCAGTACTTC
j_call: TRBJ2-5; clone_size: once; d_call: TRBD2; v_call: TRBV7-9; cdr3_length: 17; cdr3_aa: CASSLDLAGAAQETQYF; cdr3_nt: TGTGCCAGCAGCTTAGATCTAGCGGGGGCCGCCCAAGAGACCCAGTACTTC
j_call: TRBJ2-7; clone_size: few; d_call: .; v_call: TRBV5-1; cdr3_length: 16; cdr3_aa: CASSLIPQGTSYEQYF; cdr3_nt: TGCGCCAGCAGCTTGATCCCACAAGGGACCTCCTACGAGCAGTACTTC
j_call: TRBJ1-1; clone_size: .; d_call: TRBD1; v_call: TRBV9; cdr3_length: 13; cdr3_aa: CASSVQGATEAFF; cdr3_nt: TGTGCCAGCAGCGTTCAGGGGGCGACTGAAGCTTTCTTT
j_call: TRBJ2-1; clone_size: .; d_call: .; v_call: TRBV19; cdr3_length: 12; cdr3_aa: CASSTGGARQFF; cdr3_nt: TGTGCCAGTAGTACGGGCGGGGCCCGTCAGTTCTTC
j_call: TRBJ1-5; clone_size: .; d_call: .; v_call: TRBV7-2; cdr3_length: 13; cdr3_aa: CASSYRGNQPQHF; cdr3_nt: TGTGCCAGCAGCTACAGGGGCAATCAGCCCCAGCATTTT
j_call: TRBJ2-5; clone_size: once; d_call: .; v_call: TRBV7-6; cdr3_length: 15; cdr3_aa: CASSATAGLGETQYF; cdr3_nt: TGTGCCAGCAGCGCCACAGCAGGACTCGGAGAGACCCAGTACTTC
j_call: TRBJ1-6; clone_size: few; d_call: .; v_call: TRBV14; cdr3_length: 17; cdr3_aa: CASSQVGGSSYNSPLHF; cdr3_nt: TGTGCCAGCAGCCAAGTGGGCGGTAGCTCCTATAATTCACCCCTCCACTTT
j_call: TRBJ1-1; clone_size: .; d_call: .; v_call: TRBV27; cdr3_length: 14; cdr3_aa: CASSLGQVNTEAFF; cdr3_nt: TGTGCCAGCAGTTTAGGTCAGGTGAACACTGAAGCTTTCTTT
j_call: TRBJ1-3; clone_size: .; d_call: TRBD1; v_call: TRBV15; cdr3_length: 15; cdr3_aa: CATSRDRGRGNTIYF; cdr3_nt: TGTGCCACCAGCAGAGACAGGGGGCGCGGAAACACCATATATTTT
j_call: TRBJ1-4; clone_size: .; d_call: TRBD1; v_call: TRBV11-2; cdr3_length: 15; cdr3_aa: CASSLLGQDNEKLFF; cdr3_nt: TGTGCCAGCAGCTTACTAGGACAGGATAATGAAAAACTGTTTTTT
j_call: TRBJ2-4; clone_size: .; d_call: .; v_call: TRBV10-2; cdr3_length: 16; cdr3_aa: CASSESAGLMGIIQYF; cdr3_nt: TGCGCCAGCAGTGAGTCCGCAGGGTTGATGGGAATCATTCAGTACTTC
j_call: TRBJ2-5; clone_size: .; d_call: .; v_call: TRBV5-1; cdr3_length: 14; cdr3_aa: CASSPRAVQETQYF; cdr3_nt: TGCGCCAGCAGCCCCAGAGCGGTCCAAGAGACCCAGTACTTC
j_call: TRBJ1-1; clone_size: .; d_call: .; v_call: TRBV28; cdr3_length: 17; cdr3_aa: CASSFPPQGAPNTEAFF; cdr3_nt: TGTGCCAGCAGTTTCCCCCCACAGGGCGCCCCGAACACTGAAGCTTTCTTT
j_call: TRBJ1-3; clone_size: .; d_call: TRBD1; v_call: TRBV7-9; cdr3_length: 15; cdr3_aa: CASSTGTASGNTIYF; cdr3_nt: TGTGCCAGCAGCACGGGGACAGCCTCTGGAAACACCATATATTTT
j_call: TRBJ1-2; clone_size: .; d_call: .; v_call: TRBV7-9; cdr3_length: 14; cdr3_aa: CASSWRGVGYGYTF; cdr3_nt: TGTGCCAGCAGCTGGCGGGGCGTCGGCTATGGCTACACCTTC
j_call: TRBJ1-1; clone_size: .; d_call: .; v_call: TRBV5-1; cdr3_length: 15; cdr3_aa: CASSLNSPQGTEAFF; cdr3_nt: TGCGCCAGCAGCTTGAACAGCCCCCAGGGGACTGAAGCTTTCTTT
j_call: TRBJ2-2; clone_size: .; d_call: .; v_call: TRBV28; cdr3_length: 13; cdr3_aa: CASEAGSSGELFF; cdr3_nt: TGTGCCAGCGAAGCAGGGAGCTCCGGGGAGCTGTTTTTT
j_call: TRBJ2-2; clone_size: .; d_call: TRBD2; v_call: TRBV6-4; cdr3_length: 20; cdr3_aa: CASSPQKGLAARFNTGELFF; cdr3_nt: TGTGCCAGCAGCCCACAAAAGGGTCTAGCGGCCAGATTCAACACCGGGGAGCTGTTTTTT
j_call: TRBJ2-7; clone_size: .; d_call: .; v_call: TRBV30; cdr3_length: 11; cdr3_aa: CAWSGEYEQYF; cdr3_nt: TGTGCCTGGAGTGGGGAGTACGAGCAGTACTTC
j_call: TRBJ2-3; clone_size: .; d_call: TRBD1; v_call: TRBV10-2; cdr3_length: 17; cdr3_aa: CASSGVGTGISTDTQYF; cdr3_nt: TGCGCCAGCAGCGGGGTGGGGACAGGGATTAGCACAGATACGCAGTATTTT
j_call: TRBJ1-5; clone_size: .; d_call: .; v_call: TRBV15; cdr3_length: 14; cdr3_aa: CATSGARGDQPQHF; cdr3_nt: TGTGCCACCAGCGGAGCCCGGGGGGATCAGCCCCAGCATTTT
j_call: TRBJ1-4; clone_size: .; d_call: .; v_call: TRBV19; cdr3_length: 14; cdr3_aa: CASRQTGGSEKLFF; cdr3_nt: TGTGCCAGTAGACAGACTGGAGGTAGTGAAAAACTGTTTTTT
j_call: TRBJ2-1; clone_size: .; d_call: TRBD2; v_call: TRBV19; cdr3_length: 15; cdr3_aa: CASSIARTSGSVEFF; cdr3_nt: TGTGCCAGTAGTATAGCCAGGACTAGCGGGAGCGTGGAGTTCTTC
j_call: TRBJ2-7; clone_size: .; d_call: .; v_call: TRBV11-2; cdr3_length: 14; cdr3_aa: CASRVGSRLGEQYF; cdr3_nt: TGTGCCAGCAGGGTGGGTTCCCGACTAGGAGAGCAGTACTTC
j_call: TRBJ1-1; clone_size: .; d_call: .; v_call: TRBV10-2; cdr3_length: 13; cdr3_aa: CASSEGGGGLNFF; cdr3_nt: TGCGCCAGCAGTGAGGGGGGTGGAGGGCTCAATTTCTTT
j_call: TRBJ2-3; clone_size: .; d_call: TRBD2; v_call: TRBV29-1; cdr3_length: 16; cdr3_aa: CSVEPRLAGNTDTQYF; cdr3_nt: TGCAGCGTTGAGCCCCGACTAGCGGGGAACACAGATACGCAGTATTTT
j_call: TRBJ2-2; clone_size: .; d_call: TRBD2; v_call: TRBV29-1; cdr3_length: 14; cdr3_aa: CSAMGGDYTGELFF; cdr3_nt: TGCAGCGCCATGGGGGGGGACTACACCGGGGAGCTGTTTTTT